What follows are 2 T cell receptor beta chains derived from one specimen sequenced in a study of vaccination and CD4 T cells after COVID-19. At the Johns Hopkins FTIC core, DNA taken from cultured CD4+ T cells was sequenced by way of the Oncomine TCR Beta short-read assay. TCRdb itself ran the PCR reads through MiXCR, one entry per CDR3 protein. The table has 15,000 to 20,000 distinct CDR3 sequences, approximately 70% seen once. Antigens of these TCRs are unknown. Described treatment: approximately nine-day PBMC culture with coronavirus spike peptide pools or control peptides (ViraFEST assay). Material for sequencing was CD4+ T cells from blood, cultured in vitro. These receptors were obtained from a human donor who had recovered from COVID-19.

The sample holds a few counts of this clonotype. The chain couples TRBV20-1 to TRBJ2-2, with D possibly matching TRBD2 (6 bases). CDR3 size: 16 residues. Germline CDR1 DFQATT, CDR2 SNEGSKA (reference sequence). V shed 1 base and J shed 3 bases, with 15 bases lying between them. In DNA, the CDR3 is TGCAGTGCTAGAGGGTCAGGGACTTTTCACACCGGGGAGCTGTTTTTT. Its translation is CSARGSGTFHTGELFF.

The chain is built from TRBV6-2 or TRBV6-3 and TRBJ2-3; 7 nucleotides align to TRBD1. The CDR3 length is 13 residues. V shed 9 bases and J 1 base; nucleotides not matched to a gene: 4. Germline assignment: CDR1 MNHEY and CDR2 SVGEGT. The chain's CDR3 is CASRQGGTDTQYF. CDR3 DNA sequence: TGTGCCAGTCGACAGGGAGGCACAGATACGCAGTATTTT.